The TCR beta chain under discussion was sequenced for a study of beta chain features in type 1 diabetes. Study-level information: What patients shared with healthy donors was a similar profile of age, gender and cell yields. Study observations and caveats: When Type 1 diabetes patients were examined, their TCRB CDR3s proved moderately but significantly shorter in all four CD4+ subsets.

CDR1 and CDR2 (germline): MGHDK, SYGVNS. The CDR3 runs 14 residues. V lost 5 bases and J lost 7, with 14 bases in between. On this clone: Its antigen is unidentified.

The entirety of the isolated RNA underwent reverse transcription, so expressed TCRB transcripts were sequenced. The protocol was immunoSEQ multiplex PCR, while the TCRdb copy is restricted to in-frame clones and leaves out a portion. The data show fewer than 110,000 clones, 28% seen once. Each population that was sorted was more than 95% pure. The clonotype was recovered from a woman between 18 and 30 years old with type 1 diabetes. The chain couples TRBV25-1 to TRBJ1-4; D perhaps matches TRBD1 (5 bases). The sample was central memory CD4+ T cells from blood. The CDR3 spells CASSFAGTAEKLFF. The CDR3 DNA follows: TGTGCCAGCAGTTTTGCGGGGACCGCTGAAAAACTGTTTTTT.